Listed here are 14 T cell receptor beta chains from one sample, sequenced in a study of cytomegalovirus exposure and HLA in healthy donors. The data were produced by immunoSEQ multiplex PCR, yet TCRdb's version contains in-frame clones alone and is incomplete. The sample holds 150,000 to 200,000 clones, over 85% seen once. The specimen was PBMCs. These receptors came from a woman aged 18 to 35 in good health and CMV-seropositive.

This clone is a singleton in its sample. This chain links TRBV9 with TRBJ2-7; D is perhaps TRBD2 (6 bases). The CDR3 runs to 14 residues. Germline V gene data show CDR1 as SGDLS and CDR2 as YYNGEE. The V and J ends lost 0 bases and 6 bases respectively, with 13 bases between them. The CDR3 loop reads CASSVGLATGEQYF. The DNA of the CDR3 is TGTGCCAGCAGCGTAGGGCTAGCGACGGGCGAGCAGTACTTC.

CDR3 region: CASHRGGGAYNEQFF. The CDR3 region has the DNA TGTGCCAGCCACCGGGGGGGAGGCGCCTACAATGAGCAGTTCTTC. The rearrangement uses TRBV9 and TRBJ2-1; 8 bases map to TRBD2. The germline gives CDR1 SGDLS, CDR2 YYNGEE. The CDR3 is 15 residues long. With V trimmed by 7 bases and J by 2 bases, 8 bases remained unmatched.

The V gene is TRBV6-1, the J gene TRBJ1-5, with 8 bases lining up with TRBD1. Germline V CDR1 and CDR2: MNHNS, SASEGT. There are 14 residues in the CDR3. V trimming: 2 bases; J trimming: 8 bases; junction bases outside the gene matches: 5. The CDR3 sequence is CASSETPGGEPQHF. DNA for the CDR3: TGTGCCAGCAGTGAAACCCCAGGGGGCGAGCCCCAGCATTTT.

This chain connects TRBV4-1 to TRBJ1-5; D remains unclear. V lost 1 base and J lost 3, with 10 bases in between. The CDR3 has 15 amino acids. Germline CDR1 is MGHRA and CDR2 is YSYEKL. The CDR3 protein is CASSQGWRNNQPQHF. The CDR3 DNA reads TGCGCCAGCAGCCAAGGTTGGAGAAACAATCAGCCCCAGCATTTT.

This clone has a handful of counts. The chain joins TRBV20-1 to TRBJ1-2; 9 bases are shared with TRBD1. J lost 7 bases, V lost 6 bases, and 3 bases had no gene match. CDR1 is DFQATT, CDR2 SNEGSKA, per germline (reference sequence). The CDR3 loop spans 11 amino acids. The CDR3 is CSAWDRVGYTF. The CDR3 DNA reads TGCAGTGCATGGGACAGGGTTGGCTACACCTTC.

Of note for this clone: The same CDR3 arises from other DNA sequences in this sample as well. V gene TRBV7-2 combines with J gene TRBJ2-1, with D perhaps TRBD2 (6 bases). Germline V CDR1 and CDR2: SGHTA, FQGNSA. CDR3 length: 15 amino acids. Trimming left V 0 bases short and J 2 bases short, with 8 bases between. The CDR3 sequence: CASSLASGTYNEQFF. The CDR3 DNA is TGTGCCAGCAGCTTAGCTAGCGGAACCTACAATGAGCAGTTCTTC.

The rearrangement uses TRBV5-1 and TRBJ2-2, with TRBD2 identical over 7 bases. Germline values: CDR1 SGHRS, CDR2 YFSETQ. Unmatched junction bases numbered 3, after V lost 4 bases and J lost 0 bases. The CDR3 extends over 15 amino acids. CDR3 in DNA: TGCGCCAGCAGCAGAGCGGGACCGAACACCGGGGAGCTGTTTTTT. Translation: CASSRAGPNTGELFF.

The count of this clone is one. The genes are TRBV5-1 and TRBJ2-5; 7 positions agree with TRBD1. Germline-derived CDR1 and CDR2 are SGHRS and YFSETQ. CDR3 size: 15 residues. Trimming removed 4 bases from V and 2 bases from J; junction bases left unmatched: 8. The CDR3: CASSHGDRPQETQYF. The CDR3 bases are TGCGCCAGCAGCCACGGGGACAGACCACAAGAGACCCAGTACTTC.

This clone is a singleton in its sample. The chain combines TRBV7-8 with TRBJ1-4; D uncertain. V lost 2 bases to trimming and J lost 0 bases, with 10 bases between them. CDR1 and CDR2 from the germline V gene are SGHVS and FQNEAQ. The CDR3 totals 16 residues. The DNA for the CDR3 is TGTGCCAGCAGCTTAAGGCGCGGAGCAACTAATGAAAAACTGTTTTTT. It encodes CASSLRRGATNEKLFF.

The chain links TRBV10-1 to TRBJ2-3, with D maybe TRBD1 (5 bases). Germline V gives CDR1 WNHNN, CDR2 SYGVQD (reference sequence). The CDR3 spans 13 residues. V lost 6 bases and J lost 7, with 14 bases in between. The CDR3 reads CASSPGALNTQYF. CDR3 sequence (DNA): TGCGCCAGCAGCCCTGGGGCGTTAAATACGCAGTATTTT.

The gene calls are TRBV4-2 and TRBJ1-3; TRBD1 matches 7 bases. V was clipped by 0 bases and J by 0 bases; unmatched bases: 5. Germline V gene sequence: CDR1 LGHNA, CDR2 YNFKEQ. This CDR3 is 17 amino acids long. The CDR3 loop is CASSQDVRTGSGNTIYF. CDR3 nucleotides: TGTGCCAGCAGCCAAGATGTAAGGACAGGCTCTGGAAACACCATATATTTT.

The rearrangement uses TRBV18 and TRBJ2-7, with a possible D match to TRBD2 (6 bases). CDR1 is KGHSH and CDR2 is LQKENI in the germline V gene. V was trimmed by 1 base and J by 7 bases, leaving 14 bases between them. The CDR3 sequence is 14 residues long. CDR3 residues: CASSPRGLRGEQYF. The CDR3 coding sequence is TGTGCCAGCTCACCACGAGGCCTGCGGGGAGAGCAGTACTTC.

V gene TRBV11-2 combines with J gene TRBJ2-3; D gene ambiguous. This CDR3 region has 14 residues. Germline-derived CDR1 and CDR2 are SGHAT and FQNNGV. V was pared by 3 bases and J by 5 bases, with 12 bases between. CDR3 DNA: TGTGCCAGCAGCTTTTTTCTGGAGCGAGATACGCAGTATTTT. Its protein is CASSFFLERDTQYF. Combining the CDR3 with reference TRBV11-2 and TRBJ2-3 gives the whole variable domain EAGVAQSPRYKIIEKRQSVAFWCNPISGHATLYWYQQILGQGPKLLIQFQNNGVVDDSQLPKDRFSAERLKGVDSTLKIQPAKLEDSAVYLCASSFFLERDTQYFGPGTRLTVL.

This clone was seen only a few times. This chain connects TRBV5-1 to TRBJ2-3; 12 bases agree with TRBD2. Germline V lookup: CDR1 SGHRS, CDR2 YFSETQ. J gave up 3 bases and V 4 bases, and 12 bases lay outside the gene matches. This CDR3 is 18 amino acids long. As DNA, the CDR3 is TGCGCCAGCAGCCTAAGACTAGCGGGGGCCACGCTTACAGATACGCAGTATTTT. Translation: CASSLRLAGATLTDTQYF.